The subject of this entry is one T cell receptor (beta chain). Its target is not known. The data belong to a study of T cell responses to AZD1222 COVID-19 vaccine. Notes on the study in general: Females made up more of the donors, who were largely white British, and clonal diversity may have come out too low. Distributed over spike, vaccine-associated CD4 TCRs predominated at 160-218 and 743-854. Only 5 or 6 AZD1222 recipients tested seropositive at baseline. The study sampled repertoires only after the peak T cell response.

Assay: immunoSEQ multiplex PCR; the TCRdb copy retains only in-frame clones and omits some. The sample has 65,000 to 95,000 clones, about 91% seen once. V gave up 6 bases and J gave up 2 bases, with 8 bases separating them. This CDR3 spans 12 amino acids. The germline V gene has CDR1 MDHEN and CDR2 SYDVKM. This sequence originates from an adult in good health. Sequences were derived from peripheral blood, sampled on day 0 of MenACWY control vaccination. J is TRBJ2-7 and V is TRBV28; D is undetermined. CDR3 loop: CASSPPTYEQYF. CDR3 in DNA: TGTGCCAGCAGCCCTCCGACCTACGAGCAGTACTTC.